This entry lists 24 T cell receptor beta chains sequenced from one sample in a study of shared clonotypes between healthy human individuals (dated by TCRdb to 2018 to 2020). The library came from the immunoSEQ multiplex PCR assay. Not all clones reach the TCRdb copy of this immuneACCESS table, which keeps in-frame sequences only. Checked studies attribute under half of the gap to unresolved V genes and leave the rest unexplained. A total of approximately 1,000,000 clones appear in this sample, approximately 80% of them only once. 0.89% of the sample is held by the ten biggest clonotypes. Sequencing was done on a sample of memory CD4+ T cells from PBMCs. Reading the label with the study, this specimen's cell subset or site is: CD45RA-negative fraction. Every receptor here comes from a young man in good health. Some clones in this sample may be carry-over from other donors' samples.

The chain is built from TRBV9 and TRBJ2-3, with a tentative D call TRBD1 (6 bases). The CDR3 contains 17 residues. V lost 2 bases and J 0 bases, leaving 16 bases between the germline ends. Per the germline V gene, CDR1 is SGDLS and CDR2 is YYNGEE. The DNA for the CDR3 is TGTGCCAGCAGCGTCATGGCGTCAGGACAGAGCACAGATACGCAGTATTTT. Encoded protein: CASSVMASGQSTDTQYF.

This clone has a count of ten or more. The CDR3 coding sequence is TGCGCCAGCAGCTTCACAGGGGGCCGACACAATGAGCAGTTCTTC. This encodes CASSFTGGRHNEQFF. The V and J genes are TRBV4-1 and TRBJ2-1; 9 bases align to TRBD1. Germline values: CDR1 MGHRA, CDR2 YSYEKL. Germline trimming cut 5 bases from V and 5 bases from J; bases unmatched to any gene: 7. This CDR3 is built from 15 residues.

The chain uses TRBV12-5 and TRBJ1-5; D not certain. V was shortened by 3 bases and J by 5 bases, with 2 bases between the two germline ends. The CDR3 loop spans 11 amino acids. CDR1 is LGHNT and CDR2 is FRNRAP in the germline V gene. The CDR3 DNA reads TGTGCTAGTGGTTTAGATCAGCCCCAGCATTTT. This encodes CASGLDQPQHF. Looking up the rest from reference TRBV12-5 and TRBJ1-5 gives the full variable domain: DARVTQTPRHKVTEMGQEVTMRCQPILGHNTVFWYRQTMMQGLELLAYFRNRAPLDDSGMPKDRFSAEMPDATLATLKIQPSEPRDSAVYFCASGLDQPQHFGDGTRLSIL.

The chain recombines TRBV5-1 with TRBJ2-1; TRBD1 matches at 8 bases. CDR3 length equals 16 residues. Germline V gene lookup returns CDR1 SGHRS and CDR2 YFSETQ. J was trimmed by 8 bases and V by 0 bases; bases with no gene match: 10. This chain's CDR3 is CASSLVPDRVVDEQFF. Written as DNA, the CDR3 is TGCGCCAGCAGCTTGGTTCCGGACAGGGTCGTCGATGAGCAGTTCTTC.

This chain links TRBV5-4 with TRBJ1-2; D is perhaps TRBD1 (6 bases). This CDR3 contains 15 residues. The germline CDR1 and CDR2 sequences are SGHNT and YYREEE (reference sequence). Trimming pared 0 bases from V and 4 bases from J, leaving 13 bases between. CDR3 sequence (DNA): TGTGCCAGCAGCTTGGCCCAGGGGATCGGCTATGGCTACACCTTC. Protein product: CASSLAQGIGYGYTF.

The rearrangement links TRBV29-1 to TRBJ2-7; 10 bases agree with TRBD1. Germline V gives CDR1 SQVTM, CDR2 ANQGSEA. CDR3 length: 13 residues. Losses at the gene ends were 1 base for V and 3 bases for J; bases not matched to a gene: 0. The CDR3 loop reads CSVEGTGGYEQYF. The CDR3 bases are TGCAGCGTTGAAGGGACAGGGGGCTACGAGCAGTACTTC.

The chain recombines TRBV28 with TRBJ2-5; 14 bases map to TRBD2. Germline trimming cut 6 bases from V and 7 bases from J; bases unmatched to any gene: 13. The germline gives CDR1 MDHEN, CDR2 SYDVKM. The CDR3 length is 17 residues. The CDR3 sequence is CASRSGLAGDPRGTQYF. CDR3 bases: TGTGCCAGCAGGTCGGGACTAGCGGGAGACCCTCGGGGGACCCAGTACTTC.

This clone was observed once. In nucleotides, the CDR3 is TGTGCCAGCATAAGCGTCGGAGAGCAGTACTTC. Protein product: CASISVGEQYF. The chain links TRBV6-1 to TRBJ2-7; no reliable D call. In germline, CDR1 is MNHNS, CDR2 SASEGT. This CDR3 is 11 amino acids long. Trimming shortened V by 7 bases and J by 7 bases, and 11 bases separated the two germline ends.

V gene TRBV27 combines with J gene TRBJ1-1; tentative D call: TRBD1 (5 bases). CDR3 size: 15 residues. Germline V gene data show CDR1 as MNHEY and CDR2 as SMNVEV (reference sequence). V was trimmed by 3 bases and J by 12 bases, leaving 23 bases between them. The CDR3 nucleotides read TGTGCCAGCAGTTTGCTCAAATTTCCCGGGCAGGGAACTTTCTTT. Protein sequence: CASSLLKFPGQGTFF.

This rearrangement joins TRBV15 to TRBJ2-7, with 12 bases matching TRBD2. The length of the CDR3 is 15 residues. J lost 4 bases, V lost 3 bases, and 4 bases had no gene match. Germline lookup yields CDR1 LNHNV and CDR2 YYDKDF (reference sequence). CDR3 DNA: TGTGCCACCAGCAGGGGACTAGCGGGCTTATACGAGCAGTACTTC. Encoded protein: CATSRGLAGLYEQYF.

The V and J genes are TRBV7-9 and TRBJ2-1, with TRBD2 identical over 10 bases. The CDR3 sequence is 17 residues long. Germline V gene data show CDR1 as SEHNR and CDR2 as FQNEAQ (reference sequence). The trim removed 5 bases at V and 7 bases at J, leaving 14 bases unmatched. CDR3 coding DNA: TGTGCCAGCAGCCCTTTCCTAGCGGGAGCCCCTAATAATGAGCAGTTCTTC. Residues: CASSPFLAGAPNNEQFF. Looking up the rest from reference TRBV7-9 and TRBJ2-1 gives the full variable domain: DTGVSQNPRHKITKRGQNVTFRCDPISEHNRLYWYRQTLGQGPEFLTYFQNEAQLEKSRLLSDRFSAERPKGSFSTLEIQRTEQGDSAMYLCASSPFLAGAPNNEQFFGPGTRLTVL.

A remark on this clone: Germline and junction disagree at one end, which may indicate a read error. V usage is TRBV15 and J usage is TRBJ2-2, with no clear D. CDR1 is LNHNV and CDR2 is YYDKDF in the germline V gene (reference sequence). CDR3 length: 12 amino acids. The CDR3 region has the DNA TGTGCCACCGCTCGGAACCCCGGGGAGCTGTTTTTT. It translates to CATARNPGELFF.

CDR3 nucleotide sequence: TGTGCCAGCAGTTTAAGGGCGGGGTCCTACAATGAGCAGTTCTTC. The encoded protein is CASSLRAGSYNEQFF. The gene calls are TRBV27 and TRBJ2-1; a possible D gene is TRBD2 (6 bases). V lost 2 bases and J 1 base, leaving 9 bases between the germline ends. Germline V gene data show CDR1 as MNHEY and CDR2 as SMNVEV (reference sequence). CDR3 size: 15 residues.

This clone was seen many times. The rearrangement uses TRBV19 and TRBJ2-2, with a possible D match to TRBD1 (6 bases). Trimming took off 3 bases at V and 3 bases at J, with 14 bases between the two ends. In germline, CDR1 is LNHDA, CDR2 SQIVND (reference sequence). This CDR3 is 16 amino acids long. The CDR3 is CASSIPIGGYTGELFF. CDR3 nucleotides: TGTGCCAGTAGTATCCCTATAGGGGGATACACCGGGGAGCTGTTTTTT.

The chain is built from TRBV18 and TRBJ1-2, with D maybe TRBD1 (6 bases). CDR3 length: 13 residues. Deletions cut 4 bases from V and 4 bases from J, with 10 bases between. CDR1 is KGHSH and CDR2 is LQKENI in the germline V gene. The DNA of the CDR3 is TGTGCCAGCTCACTGGACAGCTCCTATGGCTACACCTTC. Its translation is CASSLDSSYGYTF.

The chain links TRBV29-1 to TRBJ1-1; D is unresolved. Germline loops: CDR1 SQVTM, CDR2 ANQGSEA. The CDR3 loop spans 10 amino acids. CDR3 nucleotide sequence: TGCACTCCAATGAACACTGAAGCTTTCTTT. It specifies CTPMNTEAFF.

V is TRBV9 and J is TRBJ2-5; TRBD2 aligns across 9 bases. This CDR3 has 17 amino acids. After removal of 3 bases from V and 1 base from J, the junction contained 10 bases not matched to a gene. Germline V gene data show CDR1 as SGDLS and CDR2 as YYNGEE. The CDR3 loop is CASSGGQLAGVQETQYF. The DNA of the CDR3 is TGTGCCAGCAGCGGGGGCCAATTAGCGGGAGTCCAAGAGACCCAGTACTTC.

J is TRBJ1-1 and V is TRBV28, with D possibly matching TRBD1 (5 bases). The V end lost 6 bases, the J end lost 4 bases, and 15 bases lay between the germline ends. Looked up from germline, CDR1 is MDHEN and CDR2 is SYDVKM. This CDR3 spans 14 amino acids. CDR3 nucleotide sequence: TGTGCCAGCAGCCGGGGAGGTGGGGGCACTGAAGCTTTCTTT. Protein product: CASSRGGGGTEAFF.

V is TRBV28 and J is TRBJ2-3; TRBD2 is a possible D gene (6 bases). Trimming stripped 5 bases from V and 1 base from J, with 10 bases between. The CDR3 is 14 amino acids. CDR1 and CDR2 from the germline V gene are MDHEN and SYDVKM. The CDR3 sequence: CASSQPSGTDTQYF. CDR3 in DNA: TGTGCCAGCAGTCAGCCTAGCGGCACAGATACGCAGTATTTT.

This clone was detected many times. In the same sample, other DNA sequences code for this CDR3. The CDR3 DNA sequence: TGTGCCTGGGGCTCAAAGGGACATTGGCGTGGCTACACCTTC. Protein sequence: CAWGSKGHWRGYTF. The genes are TRBV30 and TRBJ1-2; a possible D gene is TRBD1 (6 bases). The CDR3 has 14 residues. Per germline, CDR1 GTSNPN and CDR2 SVGIG (reference sequence). Trimming removed 5 bases at V and 7 bases at J, with 20 bases between.

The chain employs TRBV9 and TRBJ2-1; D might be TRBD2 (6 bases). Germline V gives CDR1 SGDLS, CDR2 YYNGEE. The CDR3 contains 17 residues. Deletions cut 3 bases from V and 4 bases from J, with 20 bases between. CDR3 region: CASSGPGLPGPYNEQFF. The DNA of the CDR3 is TGTGCCAGCAGCGGGCCGGGACTCCCAGGCCCTTACAATGAGCAGTTCTTC.

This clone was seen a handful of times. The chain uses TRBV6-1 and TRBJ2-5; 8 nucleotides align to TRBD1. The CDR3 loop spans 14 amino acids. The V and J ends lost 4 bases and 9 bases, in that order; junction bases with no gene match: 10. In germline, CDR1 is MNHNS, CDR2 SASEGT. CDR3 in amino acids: CASSARRGLEAQYF. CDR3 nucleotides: TGTGCCAGCAGTGCACGCAGGGGGCTGGAGGCCCAGTACTTC.

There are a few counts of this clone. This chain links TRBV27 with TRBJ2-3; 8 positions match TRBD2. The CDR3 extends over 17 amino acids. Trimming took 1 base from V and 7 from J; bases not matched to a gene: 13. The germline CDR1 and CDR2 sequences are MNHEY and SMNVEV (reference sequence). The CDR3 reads CASSLWGASGTRNTQYF. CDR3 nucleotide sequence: TGTGCCAGCAGTTTATGGGGGGCATCCGGGACTAGGAATACGCAGTATTTT.

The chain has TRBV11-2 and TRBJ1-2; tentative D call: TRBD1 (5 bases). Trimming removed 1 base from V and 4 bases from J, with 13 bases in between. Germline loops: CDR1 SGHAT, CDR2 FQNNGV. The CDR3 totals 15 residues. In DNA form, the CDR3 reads TGTGCCAGCAGCTTAGCGTTTAGAGGGACCTATGGCTACACCTTC. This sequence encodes CASSLAFRGTYGYTF.